This T cell receptor (beta chain) is drawn from a study of cytotoxic CD8 clonotypes in ibrutinib-treated CLL. Whole-study findings and limits: The study found public clonotypes uncommon, contracting or stable on treatment. Baseline-level clonality went beyond age-matched healthy donors and moved in step with circulating CD8+ T-cell counts.

From germline, CDR1 is LNHNV and CDR2 YYDKDF (reference sequence). The CDR3 contains 17 residues. V was clipped by 2 bases and J by 5 bases, with 20 bases between them. Sequenced by immunoSEQ multiplex PCR; TCRdb stores in-frame clones only, minus some. This table holds a few hundred thousand clones, 67% found once. On this clone itself: Its antigen remains unidentified.

The V call is TRBV15, the J call TRBJ2-3; D is tentatively TRBD1 or TRBD2 (6 bases each). This sample comprised PBMCs, obtained after 36 months of ibrutinib treatment. The TCR originated in a human donor with chronic lymphocytic leukemia. CDR3 residues: CATSRKAGHPTVDTQYF. The CDR3 bases are TGTGCCACCAGCAGAAAGGCGGGACACCCCACGGTAGATACGCAGTATTTT.